This TCR beta chain is drawn from a study of blood T cell repertoires in COVID-19. Study-level background: Spain, Italy and the United States supplied samples that represented acute and convalescent COVID-19. Sample material is recorded as cDNA or gDNA derived from T cells, B-cell-depleted T cells, or PBMCs.

Germline V gene lookup returns CDR1 MDHEN and CDR2 SYDVKM. The V end was cut by 2 bases, the J end by 7 bases, with 15 bases between. The length of the CDR3 is 14 residues. Methods used by the authors: Using reference gene primer amplification, nucleated cell counts were estimated. TCRdb keeps only in-frame clones here, not all; method: immunoSEQ multiplex PCR. V, J and clone size are taken as reported in that table, and D and trimming were inferred from the DNA itself. In the table there are 200,000 to 250,000 clones, less than 90% of which are singletons. The sample comprised peripheral blood. The clonotype comes from a man in his sixties with acute or convalescent COVID-19. The V gene is TRBV28, the J gene TRBJ2-7; no reliable D call. CDR3 residues: CASSLVGRDFEQYF. CDR3 bases: TGTGCCAGCAGTTTAGTTGGCCGCGACTTTGAGCAGTACTTC.